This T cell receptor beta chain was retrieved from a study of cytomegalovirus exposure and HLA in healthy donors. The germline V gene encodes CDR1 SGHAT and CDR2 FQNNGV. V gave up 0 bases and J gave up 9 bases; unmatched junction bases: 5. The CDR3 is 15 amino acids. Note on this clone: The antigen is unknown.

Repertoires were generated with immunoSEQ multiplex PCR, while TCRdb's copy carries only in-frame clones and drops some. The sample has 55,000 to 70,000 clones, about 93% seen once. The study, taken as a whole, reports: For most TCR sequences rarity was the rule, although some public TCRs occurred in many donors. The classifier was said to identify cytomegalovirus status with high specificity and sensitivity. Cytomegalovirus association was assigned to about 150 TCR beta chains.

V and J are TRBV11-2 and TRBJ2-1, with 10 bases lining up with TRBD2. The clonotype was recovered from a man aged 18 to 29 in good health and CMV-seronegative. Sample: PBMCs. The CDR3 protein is CASSLEGLALGEQFF. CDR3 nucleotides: TGTGCCAGCAGCTTAGAGGGACTAGCGTTAGGTGAGCAGTTCTTC.